This TCR beta chain appears in the sequencing data of a study of Tregs in tolerant kidney transplant recipients. Profiling relied on immunoSEQ multiplex PCR, and the TCRdb table lists in-frame clones only, not all of them. The sample shows about 88,000 clones, around nine tenths of them seen only once. Trimming took 4 bases from V and 4 from J, leaving 16 bases between them. The CDR3 totals 15 residues. CDR1 and CDR2 from the germline V gene are LNHDA and SQIVND (reference sequence). The clonotype was recovered from a human donor in good health. The specimen sequenced was CD8+ T cells from blood. This rearrangement joins TRBV19 to TRBJ1-2, with TRBD1 as a possible D gene (5 bases). This chain's CDR3 is CASSTFFPRAYGYTF. DNA of the CDR3: TGTGCCAGTAGTACCTTTTTTCCCAGGGCCTATGGCTACACCTTC. Looking up the rest from reference TRBV19 and TRBJ1-2 gives the full variable domain: DGGITQSPKYLFRKEGQNVTLSCEQNLNHDAMYWYRQDPGQGLRLIYYSQIVNDFQKGDIAEGYSVSREKKESFPLTVTSAQKNPTAFYLCASSTFFPRAYGYTFGSGTRLTVV.